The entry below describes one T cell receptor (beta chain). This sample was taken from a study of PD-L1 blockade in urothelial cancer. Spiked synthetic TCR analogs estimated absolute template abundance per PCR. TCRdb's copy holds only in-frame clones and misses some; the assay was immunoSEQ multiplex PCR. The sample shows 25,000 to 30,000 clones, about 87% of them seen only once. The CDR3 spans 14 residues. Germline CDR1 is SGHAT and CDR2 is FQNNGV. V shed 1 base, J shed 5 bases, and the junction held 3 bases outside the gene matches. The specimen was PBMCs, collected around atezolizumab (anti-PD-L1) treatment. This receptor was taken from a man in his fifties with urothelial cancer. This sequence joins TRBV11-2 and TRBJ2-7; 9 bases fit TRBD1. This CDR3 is CASSLVQGAHEQYF. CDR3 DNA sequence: TGTGCCAGCAGCTTAGTACAGGGGGCCCACGAGCAGTACTTC.